The rows below give T cell receptor beta chains drawn from one sample of a study of control samples from healthy donors and cancer patients. Repertoires were generated with immunoSEQ multiplex PCR, while TCRdb's copy carries only in-frame clones and drops some. Of around 150,000 clones listed, 80% to 90% are singletons. What was sequenced was blood. These receptors were obtained from a man younger than 35 in good health. Each CDR3 is given with its conserved first and last residue. Fields, in order: V gene, clone size, D gene, J gene, CDR3 protein, CDR3 DNA. The D gene is left open where the match is weak. Clone size, where shown, is once, few, many, or a class for clones that have expanded.

>TRBV4-1|-|-|TRBJ2-5
CASSQWGPSQETQYF
TGCGCCAGCAGCCAATGGGGGCCGAGCCAAGAGACCCAGTACTTC
>TRBV18|-|TRBD1|TRBJ1-1
CASSPGTGDTEAFF
TGTGCCAGCTCACCGGGAACAGGGGACACTGAAGCTTTCTTT
>TRBV7-9|-|TRBD1|TRBJ1-2
CASSPGTGNPPTRYGYTF
TGTGCCAGCAGCCCAGGGACAGGGAATCCTCCAACGCGATATGGCTACACCTTC
>TRBV6-5|-|TRBD1|TRBJ2-2
CASRQGQANTGELFF
TGTGCCAGCAGGCAGGGACAGGCGAACACCGGGGAGCTGTTTTTT
>TRBV6-1|-|-|TRBJ1-3
CASSDGASGNTIYF
TGTGCCAGCAGTGACGGGGCCTCTGGAAACACCATATATTTT
>TRBV6-1|-|-|TRBJ1-1
CASSEGGRIEGTEAFF
TGTGCCAGCAGTGAAGGAGGCCGAATTGAAGGAACTGAAGCTTTCTTT
>TRBV6-2/TRBV6-3|-|-|TRBJ2-1
CASSAAQGDEQFF
TGTGCCAGCAGCGCCGCACAGGGTGATGAGCAGTTCTTC
>TRBV28|-|TRBD1|TRBJ1-1
CASNGQAPEAFF
TGTGCCAGCAATGGACAGGCTCCTGAAGCTTTCTTT
>TRBV5-1|many|-|TRBJ2-3
CASSPEEDTQYF
TGCGCCAGCAGCCCGGAGGAAGATACGCAGTATTTT
>TRBV5-1|once|-|TRBJ2-1
CASSPVGLSSYNEQFF
TGCGCCAGCAGCCCCGTGGGACTCAGCTCCTACAATGAGCAGTTCTTC
>TRBV4-2|-|-|TRBJ1-1
CASSQPQGRTEAFF
TGTGCCAGCAGCCAGCCCCAGGGAAGGACTGAAGCTTTCTTT
>TRBV12-3/TRBV12-4|-|-|TRBJ1-1
CASGVNTEAFF
TGTGCCAGCGGGGTGAACACTGAAGCTTTCTTT
>TRBV6-5|once|TRBD1|TRBJ1-4
CASSSYRGLYEKLFF
TGTGCCAGCAGTTCCTACAGGGGCCTCTATGAAAAACTGTTTTTT
>TRBV11-2|-|-|TRBJ1-6
CASSPGGVYNSPLHF
TGTGCCAGCAGCCCGGGGGGAGTATATAATTCACCCCTCCACTTT
>TRBV11-2|-|-|TRBJ2-1
CASTTPNYNEQFF
TGTGCCAGCACTACACCAAACTACAATGAGCAGTTCTTC
>TRBV4-1|-|-|TRBJ1-1
CASSQGSNTEAFF
TGCGCCAGCAGCCAAGGGTCGAACACTGAAGCTTTCTTT
>TRBV7-2|-|-|TRBJ2-5
CASSLEQTETQYF
TGTGCCAGCAGCTTAGAGCAGACGGAGACCCAGTACTTC
>TRBV19|-|-|TRBJ2-3
CASSIDGGPTDTQYF
TGTGCCAGTAGTATTGACGGGGGCCCCACAGATACGCAGTATTTT
>TRBV5-1|once|TRBD1|TRBJ2-7
CASSFRQGTSYEQYF
TGCGCCAGCAGCTTCCGACAGGGCACCTCCTACGAGCAGTACTTC
>TRBV5-6|-|TRBD1|TRBJ1-6
CASSPPGQDSPLHF
TGTGCCAGCAGCCCCCCGGGACAGGACTCACCCCTCCACTTT
>TRBV7-2|-|TRBD2|TRBJ2-7
CASSPGLAGNEQYF
TGTGCCAGCAGCCCGGGACTAGCGGGGAACGAGCAGTACTTC